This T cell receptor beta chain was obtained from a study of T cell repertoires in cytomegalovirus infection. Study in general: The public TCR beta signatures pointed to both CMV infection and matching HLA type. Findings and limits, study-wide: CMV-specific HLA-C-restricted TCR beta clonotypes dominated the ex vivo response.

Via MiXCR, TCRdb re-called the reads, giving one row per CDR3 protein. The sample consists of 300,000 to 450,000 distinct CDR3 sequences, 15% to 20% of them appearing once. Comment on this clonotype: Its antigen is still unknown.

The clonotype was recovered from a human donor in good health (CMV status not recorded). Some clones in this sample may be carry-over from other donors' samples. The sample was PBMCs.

CDR3 nucleotide sequence: TGTGCCAGCCGGGGATTATGGGACAGGGAAGGTGGCTACACCTTC. Translation gives CASRGLWDREGGYTF. The rearrangement links TRBV12-3 or TRBV12-4 to TRBJ1-2, with TRBD1 matching 9 bases. This CDR3 contains 15 residues. Unmatched junction bases numbered 14, after V lost 8 bases and J lost 7 bases.